This T cell receptor (beta chain) stems from a study of CD8 T cells in Susac syndrome. The CDR3 covers 14 residues. In germline, CDR1 is DFQATT, CDR2 SNEGSKA (reference sequence). The V gene end was trimmed by 8 bases and the J gene end by 7 bases; junction bases not matched to a gene: 6. The sequenced target, TCR beta, came from blood CD8+ and CD4+ T cells. The CD8+ and CD4+ T cells were isolated magnetically using a negative isolation approach, whereas the TEMRA cells were enriched by FACS. Reverse transcription of about 0.45 to 1 ug RNA was carried out with random hexamers. TCRdb re-called the immunoSEQ multiplex PCR reads through MiXCR, storing one row per CDR3 protein. This sample has approximately 180,000 distinct CDR3 sequences, with 93% found just once.

Sequenced material: CD4+ T cells from PBMCs. V usage is TRBV20-1 and J usage is TRBJ2-1; the match to TRBD2 covers 15 bases. The source is a human donor with multiple sclerosis. In DNA, the CDR3 is TGCAGTCCCTGGGGGACTAGCGGGGGGAATGAGCAGTTCTTC. Translated, it gives CSPWGTSGGNEQFF.